This T cell receptor (beta chain) was documented in a study of blood T cell repertoires in COVID-19. About the study: Specimens from acute and convalescent COVID-19 originated in the United States, Italy and Spain. T cells, B-cell-depleted T cells, or PBMCs supplied cDNA or gDNA.

Per the study methods: Cell counts per sample came from amplifying reference gene primers. Generated by immunoSEQ multiplex PCR, the TCRdb table keeps only in-frame clones and is missing some. For V, J and clone size, that table is used; D and trimming come from the DNA. The data contain roughly 70,000 clones, more than 75% of them singletons. The source is a man over 45 with active COVID-19. Sequencing was carried out using peripheral blood.

In DNA form, the CDR3 reads TGTGCCAGCAGAGGACAGGGGGTTGTCGGCTACACCTTC. Its translation: CASRGQGVVGYTF. The chain employs TRBV9 and TRBJ1-2; 10 bases line up with TRBD1. Germline V lookup: CDR1 SGDLS, CDR2 YYNGEE. Trimming removed 5 bases from V and 8 bases from J; junction bases left unmatched: 6. The CDR3 has 13 amino acids.